The entry below describes one T cell receptor beta chain. No antigen is known for it. Rearranged V-D-J TRB sequences were amplified with a mixed TRB-A/B primer pool. TCRdb used MiXCR to reprocess the multiplex PCR reads, holding one entry per CDR3 protein. The repertoire consists of several hundred distinct CDR3 sequences, with about 62% occurring once and the leading ten covering over 25%. This specimen belongs to a study of T cell repertoires in aging, cancer and after chemotherapy. Study as a whole: Paired samples before and after chemotherapy came from glioblastoma patients receiving temozolomide-based therapy.

Peripheral blood genomic DNA, not sorted cells or RNA, was the template. General study findings and limits: Healthy donors lost TCR diversity with age mainly through richness, cancer patients through richness and evenness. Across the chemotherapy interval, each cancer cohort showed higher median generation probability, suggesting thymic rebound.

The CDR3 loop spans 14 amino acids. The V segment lost 5 bases and the J segment 4 bases; nucleotides outside the gene matches: 4. Germline values: CDR1 SQVTM, CDR2 ANQGSEA. The sequenced material came from blood. This receptor was obtained from a human donor with a solid tumor. The J gene is TRBJ2-5, the V gene TRBV29-1; 13 positions agree with TRBD2. The CDR3 DNA reads as TGCAGCGTTTATAGGACTAGCGGGGGAGAGACCCAGTACTTC. This encodes CSVYRTSGGETQYF.